This TCR beta chain was obtained from a study of CD8 T cells in Susac syndrome. With random hexamers, reverse transcription was performed on about 0.5 to 1 ug of RNA. The amplification used immunoSEQ multiplex PCR on TCR beta CDR3; it spanned 54 Vbeta and 13 Jbeta. TCRdb reprocessed the immunoSEQ multiplex PCR reads via MiXCR and lists one record per CDR3 protein. The table lists 350,000 to 550,000 distinct CDR3 sequences, more than 70% of them singletons. Germline V gene sequence: CDR1 SGHTA, CDR2 FQGTGA. V shed 5 bases and J 4 bases; nucleotides not matched to a gene: 12. The CDR3 has 17 residues. CD8+ and CD4+ T cells from blood underwent TCR beta sequencing. The study used treatment-naive patients who had stable or active relapsing-remitting disease as multiple sclerosis controls.

The sample consisted of CD8+ T cells from PBMCs. The TCR comes from a human donor with multiple sclerosis. The chain carries TRBV7-3 and TRBJ2-3; 10 bases align to TRBD2. The CDR3 region is CASSPQLGLAVADTQYF. The CDR3 nucleotides read TGTGCCAGCAGCCCCCAACTAGGACTAGCGGTTGCAGATACGCAGTATTTT.